Below, 12 T cell receptor beta chains from the same sample are listed, as sequenced in a study of Ad26.COV2.S vaccination and SARS-CoV-2 variants. The treatment was: around 19 received Ad26.COV2.S at low or high dose, single or two shots; roughly five received placebo; per-sample allocation not given. Collection of samples fell on day 63 after the first vaccine or placebo injection. Libraries were prepared by immunoSEQ multiplex PCR; TCRdb keeps only in-frame clonotypes and omits some of them. The sample carries hundreds of thousands of clones, 80% to 90% recorded once. Sequencing was performed on peripheral blood, taken in a trial of Ad26.COV2.S vaccine versus placebo. Receptor source: a person between 18 and 65 years old who received the Ad26.COV2.S COVID-19 vaccine or a placebo.

The CDR3 protein is CASSFSRGLYNEQFF. In DNA form, the CDR3 reads TGTGCCAGCAGCTTTAGCAGGGGACTCTACAATGAGCAGTTCTTC. The genes are TRBV7-2 and TRBJ2-1, with D possibly called TRBD1 or TRBD2 (6 bases each). CDR3 length: 15 amino acids. The ends were cut back, 3 bases at V and 3 bases at J, with 12 bases in the middle. Germline V gives CDR1 SGHTA, CDR2 FQGNSA.

This clone was counted a single time. The chain has TRBV10-2 and TRBJ1-5; 7 bases agree with TRBD1. The CDR3 has 18 amino acids. Per germline, CDR1 WSHSY and CDR2 SAAADI. J was trimmed by 0 bases and V by 2 bases; bases with no gene match: 10. CDR3 coding DNA: TGCGCCAGCAGTGAGATAGGGCAGGGGGTAGGTAGCAATCAGCCCCAGCATTTT. Its translation is CASSEIGQGVGSNQPQHF.

This chain joins TRBV9 and TRBJ1-1; 8 bases map to TRBD1. Trimming cost V 4 bases and J 4 bases; bases outside gene matches: 9. Germline CDR1 is SGDLS and CDR2 is YYNGEE. The CDR3 has 15 amino acids. CDR3 region: CASSPGQGLTTEAFF. DNA of the CDR3: TGTGCCAGCAGCCCCGGACAGGGCCTGACCACTGAAGCTTTCTTT.

This clone was seen just once. J is TRBJ2-1 and V is TRBV24-1; TRBD2 agrees at 8 bases. The CDR3 sequence is 16 residues long. Germline trimming cut 3 bases from V and 2 bases from J; bases unmatched to any gene: 5. Germline V CDR1 and CDR2: KGHDR, SFDVKD. CDR3 residues: CATSDRDGRAYNEQFF. The CDR3 bases are TGTGCCACCAGTGATCGAGACGGGAGGGCCTACAATGAGCAGTTCTTC.

The chain couples TRBV27 to TRBJ2-1; possibly TRBD1 for D (6 bases). This CDR3 comprises 14 residues. Trimming shortened V by 3 bases and J by 5 bases, and 11 bases separated the two germline ends. Germline CDR1 MNHEY, CDR2 SMNVEV (reference sequence). Here the CDR3 reads CASSFTGDNNEQFF. For the CDR3, the DNA is TGTGCCAGCAGTTTTACCGGGGACAACAATGAGCAGTTCTTC.

The chain has TRBV19 and TRBJ2-2; no definite D call. There are 18 residues in the CDR3. Trimming shortened V by 0 bases and J by 5 bases, and 19 bases separated the two germline ends. Per germline, CDR1 LNHDA and CDR2 SQIVND (reference sequence). The CDR3 here is CASSIDRTRGLRTGELFF. CDR3 nucleotides: TGTGCCAGTAGTATAGATCGGACCCGTGGCTTGAGGACCGGGGAGCTGTTTTTT.

This sequence joins TRBV28 and TRBJ2-7; a possible D gene is TRBD1 (5 bases). Germline V CDR1 and CDR2: MDHEN, SYDVKM. V was pared by 2 bases and J by 7 bases, with 18 bases between. This CDR3 has 15 amino acids. DNA for the CDR3: TGTGCCAGCAGTTTAATGGACATCATGAAGAAGGAGCAGTACTTC. It is translated as CASSLMDIMKKEQYF. The entire variable domain, with the rest obtained from reference TRBV28 and TRBJ2-7, is as follows: DVKVTQSSRYLVKRTGEKVFLECVQDMDHENMFWYRQDPGLGLRLIYFSYDVKMKEKGDIPEGYSVSREKKERFSLILESASTNQTSMYLCASSLMDIMKKEQYFGPGTRLTVT.

This clone has only a few counts. The chain has TRBV4-3 and TRBJ2-5; 9 nucleotides align to TRBD2. The CDR3 runs to 16 residues. The V and J ends lost 1 base and 1 base, in that order; junction bases with no gene match: 4. The germline CDR1 and CDR2 sequences are LGHNA and YSLEER. The DNA of the CDR3 is TGCGCCAGCAGCCAAGTACTAGCGGGTTCCCAAGAGACCCAGTACTTC. Its translation is CASSQVLAGSQETQYF.

V usage is TRBV10-1 and J usage is TRBJ1-3; D not resolved. Germline V CDR1 and CDR2: WNHNN, SYGVQD (reference sequence). This CDR3 is built from 15 residues. The V end was cut by 6 bases, the J end by 0 bases, with 12 bases between. DNA for the CDR3: TGCGCCAGCAGGGGGAGGGTTAGCTCTGGAAACACCATATATTTT. The encoded protein is CASRGRVSSGNTIYF.

The chain recombines TRBV5-1 with TRBJ2-1; D perhaps matches TRBD1 (7 bases). This CDR3 spans 16 amino acids. Trimming cost V 4 bases and J 10 bases, with 24 bases left between them. Germline values: CDR1 SGHRS, CDR2 YFSETQ. CDR3 nucleotides: TGCGCCAGCAGCCCAAGGCCCCAGGGGGGACACCGCGAGCAGTTCTTC. Its translation is CASSPRPQGGHREQFF. Full variable domain (missing parts from reference TRBV5-1 and TRBJ2-1): KAGVTQTPRYLIKTRGQQVTLSCSPISGHRSVSWYQQTPGQGLQFLFEYFSETQRNKGNFPGRFSGRQFSNSRSEMNVSTLELGDSALYLCASSPRPQGGHREQFFGPGTRLTVL.

The chain joins TRBV7-6 to TRBJ2-3; 7 bases match TRBD2. Germline loops: CDR1 SGHVS, CDR2 FNYEAQ. This CDR3 comprises 16 residues. V lost 1 base and J lost 6; bases outside the gene matches: 10. The CDR3: CASSLGSGYRGDTQYF. The CDR3 DNA reads TGTGCCAGCAGCTTAGGTAGCGGGTACCGAGGGGATACGCAGTATTTT.

The V and J genes are TRBV9 and TRBJ2-5; TRBD1 or TRBD2 may be the D gene (6 bases each). Trimming pared 4 bases from V and 3 bases from J, leaving 13 bases between. The CDR3 spans 14 residues. Looked up from germline, CDR1 is SGDLS and CDR2 is YYNGEE. In DNA, the CDR3 is TGTGCCAGCAGCCTAGGAAGGGGGGAAGAGACCCAGTACTTC. Protein product: CASSLGRGEETQYF.